Detailed here is one T cell receptor (beta chain). The antigen is undetermined. Additional DNA sequences in this sample encode the identical CDR3. Libraries were prepared by immunoSEQ multiplex PCR; TCRdb keeps only in-frame clonotypes and omits some of them. The table records some 1,900,000 clones, 85% to 95% of them present only once. This specimen comes from a study of shared clonotypes between healthy human individuals. At the level of the study: A donor's plate count was three for CD4 naive and three for CD4 memory; CD8 naive had two and CD8 memory one.

Overall study findings and caveats: A reduction in generation probabilities was seen for non-shared clonotypes relative to those shared by all four donors.

Naive CD8 populations comprised CD45RO-negative cells positively selected for CCR7, excluding terminally differentiated effector memory CD45RA+ cells. The donors were all Caucasian adults (living in Nashville, Tennessee). Germline CDR1 MNHEY, CDR2 SMNVEV (reference sequence). The trim removed 1 base at V and 5 bases at J, leaving 3 bases unmatched. This CDR3 is 14 amino acids long. The specimen sequenced was naive CD8+ T cells sorted from blood. The chain employs TRBV27 and TRBJ2-7; TRBD1 matches 9 bases. This clonotype originated in a man aged 18 to 29 in good health. CDR3 loop: CASSLLGQGNEQYF. CDR3 in DNA: TGTGCCAGCAGTTTATTGGGACAGGGAAACGAGCAGTACTTC.